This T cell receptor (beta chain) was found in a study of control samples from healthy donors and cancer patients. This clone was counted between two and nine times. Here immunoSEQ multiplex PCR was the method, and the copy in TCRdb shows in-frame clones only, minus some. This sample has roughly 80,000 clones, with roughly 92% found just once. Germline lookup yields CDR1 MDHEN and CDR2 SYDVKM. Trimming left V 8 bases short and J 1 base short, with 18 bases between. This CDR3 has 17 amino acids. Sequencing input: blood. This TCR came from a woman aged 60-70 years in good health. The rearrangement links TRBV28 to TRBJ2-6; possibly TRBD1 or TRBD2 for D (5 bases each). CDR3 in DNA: TGTGCCAGCCGGAAAAGGCAGGGACGATCTGGGGCCAACGTCCTGACTTTC. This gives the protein CASRKRQGRSGANVLTF. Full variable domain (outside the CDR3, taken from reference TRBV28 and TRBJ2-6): DVKVTQSSRYLVKRTGEKVFLECVQDMDHENMFWYRQDPGLGLRLIYFSYDVKMKEKGDIPEGYSVSREKKERFSLILESASTNQTSMYLCASRKRQGRSGANVLTFGAGSRLTVL.